The clone carrying this T cell receptor beta chain was counted a few times. Antigen specificity is unknown. The CDR3 spans 13 residues. CDR1 is MNHEY and CDR2 is SVGAGI in the germline V gene. Between the trimmed V and J ends, which lost 1 base and 5 bases, there was a span of 8 bases. This sample was taken from a study of regulatory T cells in long-lasting Graves disease. Notes on the study in general: Peripheral blood was the sole material, not thyroid tissue.

Time point meaning: newly diagnosed GD, antithyroid drugs for less than 3 months. The TCR library was made from RNA that had been extracted from PBMCs in TRIzol. Construction of TCR beta libraries relied on iRepertoire HTBI primers and on Arm-PCR targeting CDR3 regions. TCRdb passed the multiplex PCR reads through MiXCR, listing each CDR3 protein once. The table includes about 440,000 distinct CDR3 sequences, around 17% detected once. The same sample was also studied in work on T cells in Graves' hyperthyroidism and ophthalmopathy. That source reports: Researchers ran a first-round RT-PCR on the TCR CDR3 using the HTBI primer set. Blood also contained most expanded thyroid clonotypes above 0.001. The model forecast ophthalmopathy, anticipating it by a median approximately 6.2 months before onset.

This chain uses TRBV6-5 with TRBJ2-5; tentative D call: TRBD2 (6 bases). This specimen consisted of peripheral blood mononuclear cells (PBMCs), obtained at new diagnosis, from a patient treated with antithyroid drugs. The TCR sequence derives from a woman aged 18-29 years with Graves disease. The DNA for the CDR3 is TGTGCCAGCAGTTACTGGGAGGATGAGACCCAGTACTTC. Its protein product is CASSYWEDETQYF.